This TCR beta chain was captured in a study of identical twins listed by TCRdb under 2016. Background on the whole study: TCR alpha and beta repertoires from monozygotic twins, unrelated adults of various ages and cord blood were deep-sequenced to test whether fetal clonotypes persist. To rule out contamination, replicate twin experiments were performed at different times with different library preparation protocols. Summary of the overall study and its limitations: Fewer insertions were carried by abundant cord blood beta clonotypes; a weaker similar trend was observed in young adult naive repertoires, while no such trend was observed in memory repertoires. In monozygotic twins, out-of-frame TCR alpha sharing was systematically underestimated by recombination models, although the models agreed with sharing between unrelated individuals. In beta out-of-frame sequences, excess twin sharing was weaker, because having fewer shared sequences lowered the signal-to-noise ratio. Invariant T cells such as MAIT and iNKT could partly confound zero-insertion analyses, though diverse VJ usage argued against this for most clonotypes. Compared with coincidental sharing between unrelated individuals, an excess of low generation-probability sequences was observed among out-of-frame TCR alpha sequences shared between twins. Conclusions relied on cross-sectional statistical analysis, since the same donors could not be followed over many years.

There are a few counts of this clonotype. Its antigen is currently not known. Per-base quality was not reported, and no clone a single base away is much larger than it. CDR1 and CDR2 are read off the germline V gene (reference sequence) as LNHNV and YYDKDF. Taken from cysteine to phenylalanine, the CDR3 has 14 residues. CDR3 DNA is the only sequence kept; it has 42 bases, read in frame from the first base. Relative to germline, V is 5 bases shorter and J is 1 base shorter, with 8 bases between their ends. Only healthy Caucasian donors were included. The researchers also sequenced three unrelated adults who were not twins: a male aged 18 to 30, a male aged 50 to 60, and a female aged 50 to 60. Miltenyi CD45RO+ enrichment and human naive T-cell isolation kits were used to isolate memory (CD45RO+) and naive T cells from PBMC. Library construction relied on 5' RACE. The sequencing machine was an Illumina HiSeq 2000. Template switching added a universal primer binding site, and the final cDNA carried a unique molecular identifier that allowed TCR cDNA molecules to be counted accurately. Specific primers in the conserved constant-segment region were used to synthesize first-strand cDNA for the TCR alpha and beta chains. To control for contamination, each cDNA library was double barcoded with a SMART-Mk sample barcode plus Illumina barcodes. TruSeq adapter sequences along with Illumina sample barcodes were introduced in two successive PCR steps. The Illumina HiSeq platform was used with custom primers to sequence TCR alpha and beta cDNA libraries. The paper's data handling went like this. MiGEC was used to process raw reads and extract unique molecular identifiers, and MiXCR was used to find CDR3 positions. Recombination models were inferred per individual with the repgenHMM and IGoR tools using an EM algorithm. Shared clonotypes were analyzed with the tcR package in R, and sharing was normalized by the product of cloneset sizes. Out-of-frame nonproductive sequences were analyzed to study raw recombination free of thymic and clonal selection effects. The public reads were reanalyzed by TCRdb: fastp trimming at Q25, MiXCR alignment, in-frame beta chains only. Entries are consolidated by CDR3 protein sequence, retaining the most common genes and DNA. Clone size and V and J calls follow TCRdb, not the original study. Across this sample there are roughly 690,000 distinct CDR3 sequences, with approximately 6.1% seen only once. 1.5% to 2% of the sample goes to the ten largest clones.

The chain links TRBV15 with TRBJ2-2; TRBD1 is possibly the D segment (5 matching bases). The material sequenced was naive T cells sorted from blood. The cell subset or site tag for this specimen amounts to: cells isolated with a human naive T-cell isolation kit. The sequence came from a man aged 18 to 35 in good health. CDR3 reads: CATSFGQNTGELFF. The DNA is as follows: TGTGCCACCAGCTTCGGACAGAACACCGGGGAGCTGTTTTTT.